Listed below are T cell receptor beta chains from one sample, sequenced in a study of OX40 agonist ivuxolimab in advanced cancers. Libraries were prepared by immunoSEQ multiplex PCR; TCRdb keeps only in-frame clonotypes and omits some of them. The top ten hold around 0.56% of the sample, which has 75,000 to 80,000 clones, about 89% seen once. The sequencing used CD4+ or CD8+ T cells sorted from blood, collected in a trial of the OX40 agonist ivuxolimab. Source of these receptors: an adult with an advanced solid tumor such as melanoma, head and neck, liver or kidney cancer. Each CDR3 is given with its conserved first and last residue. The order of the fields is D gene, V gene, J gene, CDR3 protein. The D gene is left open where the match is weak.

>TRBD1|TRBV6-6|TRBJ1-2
CASSYAGTGKGYTF
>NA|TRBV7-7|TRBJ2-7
CASSLGVNSYEQYF
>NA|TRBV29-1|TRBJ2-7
CSVEAGLEQYF
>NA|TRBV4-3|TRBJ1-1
CASSQDRAGLGTEAFF
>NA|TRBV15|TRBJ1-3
CATSRGAGERNTIYF
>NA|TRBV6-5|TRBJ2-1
CASGVVGGYNEQFF
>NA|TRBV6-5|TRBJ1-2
CASSPRDIFYGYTF
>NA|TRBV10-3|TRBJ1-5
CAIIAGPQNQPQHF
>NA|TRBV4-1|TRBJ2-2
CASSPVTAAANTGELFF
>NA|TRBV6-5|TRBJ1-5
CASSYGSNSNQPQHF
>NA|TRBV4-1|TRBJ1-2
CASSQASDSSRGYGYTF
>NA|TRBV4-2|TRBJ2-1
CASSQDGMNEQFF
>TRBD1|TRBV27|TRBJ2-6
CASSLTGGRNGANVLTF
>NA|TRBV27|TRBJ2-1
CASSLDQRRWGDNEQFF
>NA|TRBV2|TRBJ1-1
CASSFSGRGTEAFF
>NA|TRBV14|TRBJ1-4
CASSPSDRPNEKLFF
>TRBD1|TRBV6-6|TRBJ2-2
CASSPQGARTGELFF
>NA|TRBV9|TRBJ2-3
CASSVDTGAPLHTQYF
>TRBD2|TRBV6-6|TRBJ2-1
CATTTSGGAIEQFF
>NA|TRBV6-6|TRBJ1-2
CASSFQAGDYGYTF
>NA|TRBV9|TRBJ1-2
CASSGEGGNGYTF
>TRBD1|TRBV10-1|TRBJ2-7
CASSDKGTAAYEQYF
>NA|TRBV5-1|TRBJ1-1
CASSGGQMNTEAFF
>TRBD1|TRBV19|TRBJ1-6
CASSTGQTYNSPLHF
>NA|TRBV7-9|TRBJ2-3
CASTLSDTQYF
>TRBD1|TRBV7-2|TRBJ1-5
CASSFTGQGRNQPQHF
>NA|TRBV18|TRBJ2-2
CASSPGQDTGELFF
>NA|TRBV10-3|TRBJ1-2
CAISESGTPYGYTF
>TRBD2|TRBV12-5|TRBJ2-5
CASARAGVAGDLLHF
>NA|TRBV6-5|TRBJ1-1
CASSYSRGRNTEAFF
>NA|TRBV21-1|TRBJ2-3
CASSLRSWKTISTDTQYF
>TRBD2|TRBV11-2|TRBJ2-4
CASSLGGTSGDIQYF
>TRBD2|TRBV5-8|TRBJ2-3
CASSSSGLAGKNTQYF
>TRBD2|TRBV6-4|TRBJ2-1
CASSALAGGPGNEQFF
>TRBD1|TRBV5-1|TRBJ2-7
CASSLRQGASYEQYF
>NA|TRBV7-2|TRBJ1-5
CASSFKGDQPQHF
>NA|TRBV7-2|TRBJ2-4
CASSLSGTPKNIQYF
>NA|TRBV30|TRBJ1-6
CAWKSSPGLGSYNSPLHF